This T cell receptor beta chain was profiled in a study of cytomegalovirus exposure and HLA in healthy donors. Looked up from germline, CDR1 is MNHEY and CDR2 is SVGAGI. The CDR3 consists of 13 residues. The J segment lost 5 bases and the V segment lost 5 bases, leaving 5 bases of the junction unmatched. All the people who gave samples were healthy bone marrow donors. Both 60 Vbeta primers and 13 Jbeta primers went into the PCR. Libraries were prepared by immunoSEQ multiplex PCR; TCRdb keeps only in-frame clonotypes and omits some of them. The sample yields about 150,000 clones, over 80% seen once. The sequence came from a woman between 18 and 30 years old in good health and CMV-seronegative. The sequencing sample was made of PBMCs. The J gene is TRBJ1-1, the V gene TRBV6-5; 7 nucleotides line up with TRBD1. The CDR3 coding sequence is TGTGCCAGCAGTATGACGACAGGGACTGAAGCTTTCTTT. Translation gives CASSMTTGTEAFF.